This paragraph covers one T cell receptor (beta chain) sequence. It was autoimmune disease history or systemic immunosuppression that excluded patients. This entry comes from a study of OX40 agonist ivuxolimab in advanced cancers. About the study: Two patients with cutaneous melanoma and one with hepatocellular carcinoma, three in total, showed partial responses.

Trimming took 2 bases from V and 3 from J; bases not matched to a gene: 12. The CDR3 is made up of 17 amino acids. Germline V gene data show CDR1 as GTSNPN and CDR2 as SVGIG (reference sequence). TCRdb's table, derived via immunoSEQ multiplex PCR, lists solely in-frame clones and lacks some. The profile covers roughly 100,000 clones, with 90% to 95% appearing a single time and roughly 0.27% taken by the ten largest. The genes are TRBV30 and TRBJ1-5; 8 bases map to TRBD1. The TCR comes from an adult with an advanced solid tumor such as melanoma, head and neck, liver or kidney cancer. The sample was CD4+ or CD8+ T cells sorted from blood, taken in a trial of the OX40 agonist ivuxolimab. The CDR3 DNA reads TGTGCCTGGAGTCCCCGAATTGGACAGGGCCTCAATCAGCCCCAGCATTTT. It encodes CAWSPRIGQGLNQPQHF.